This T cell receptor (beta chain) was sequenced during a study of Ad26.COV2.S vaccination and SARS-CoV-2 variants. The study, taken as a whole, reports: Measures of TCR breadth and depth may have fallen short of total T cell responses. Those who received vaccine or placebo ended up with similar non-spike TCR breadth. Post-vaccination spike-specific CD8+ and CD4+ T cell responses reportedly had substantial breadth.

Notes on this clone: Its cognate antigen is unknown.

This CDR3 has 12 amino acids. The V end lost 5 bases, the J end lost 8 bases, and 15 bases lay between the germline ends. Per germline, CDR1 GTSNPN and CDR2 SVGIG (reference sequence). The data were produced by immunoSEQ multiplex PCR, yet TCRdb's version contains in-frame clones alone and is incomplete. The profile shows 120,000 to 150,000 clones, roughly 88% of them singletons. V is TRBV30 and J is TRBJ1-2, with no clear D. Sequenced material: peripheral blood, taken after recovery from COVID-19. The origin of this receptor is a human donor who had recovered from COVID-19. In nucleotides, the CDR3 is TGTGCCTGGGGGGTTGTGGGCGGAGGCTACACCTTC. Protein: CAWGVVGGGYTF.